This T cell receptor (beta chain) was sequenced during a study of CD8 T cells in Susac syndrome. The V gene end was trimmed by 7 bases and the J gene end by 7 bases; junction bases not matched to a gene: 4. Per germline, CDR1 SQVTM and CDR2 ANQGSEA. This CDR3 is 13 amino acids long. It was negative isolation that provided the CD8+ and CD4+ T cells, whereas TEMRA cells were enriched by FACS. RNA was extracted with the RNeasy kit, and a quantity of roughly 0.5 to 1 ug was reverse transcribed using random hexamers. The amplification used immunoSEQ multiplex PCR on TCR beta CDR3; it spanned 54 Vbeta and 13 Jbeta. One entry per CDR3 protein results from TCRdb running MiXCR on the immunoSEQ multiplex PCR reads. Among more than 130,000 distinct CDR3 sequences listed, 94% were seen once.

The specimen was CD8+ T cells from PBMCs. This clonotype originated in a human donor in good health. The chain links TRBV29-1 to TRBJ2-4, with 13 bases that match TRBD2. CDR3 bases: TGCAGCGCGCTACTAGCGGGAGGGAACATTCAGTACTTC. Translated: CSALLAGGNIQYF.